The 20 T cell receptor beta chains presented below share a single source sample, sequenced in a study of Ad26.COV2.S vaccination and SARS-CoV-2 variants. Treatment here: roughly 20 received Ad26.COV2.S at low or high dose, single or two shots; roughly five received placebo; per-sample allocation not given. Material that was analyzed had been drawn on day 63 after the first vaccine or placebo injection. Assay: immunoSEQ multiplex PCR; the TCRdb copy retains only in-frame clones and omits some. The table has about 680,000 clones, roughly 90% seen once. The sequencing used peripheral blood, collected in a trial of Ad26.COV2.S vaccine versus placebo. All receptors come from a person aged 18-60 years who received the Ad26.COV2.S COVID-19 vaccine or a placebo.

CDR3 nucleotide sequence: TGTGCCAGCAGTGCCCGACAGGGGGCGGTGTCTGGGGCCAACGTCCTGACTTTC. Translating gives CASSARQGAVSGANVLTF. The rearrangement joins TRBV25-1 to TRBJ2-6; 10 bases are shared with TRBD1. CDR3 length: 18 amino acids. Germline V gene data show CDR1 as MGHDK and CDR2 as SYGVNS. The trim removed 4 bases at V and 1 base at J, leaving 7 bases unmatched.

V gene TRBV3-1 (or the pseudogene TRBV3-2) combines with J gene TRBJ2-7, with D possibly matching TRBD1 (6 bases). The CDR3 has 14 amino acids. Trimming stripped 3 bases from V and 2 bases from J, with 11 bases between. Germline CDR1 reads LGHDT; CDR2 reads YNNKEL (reference sequence). Here the CDR3 DNA reads TGTGCCAGCAGCCAGGCGAACAGGGCCTACGAGCAGTACTTC. Translating gives CASSQANRAYEQYF.

The V and J genes are TRBV27 and TRBJ2-2; D perhaps matches TRBD2 (6 bases). The V gene lost 4 bases and the J gene lost 6 bases, with 9 bases spanning the gap. Germline values: CDR1 MNHEY, CDR2 SMNVEV (reference sequence). The length of the CDR3 is 13 residues. The CDR3, as DNA: TGTGCCAGCAGTTCCGGGGGACCCGGGGAGCTGTTTTTT. Translating gives CASSSGGPGELFF.

This clone was recorded only once. The chain employs TRBV24-1 and TRBJ2-5, with D perhaps matching TRBD1 (7 bases). Deletions cut 3 bases from V and 5 bases from J, with 15 bases between. The germline V gene has CDR1 KGHDR and CDR2 SFDVKD. The CDR3 extends over 15 amino acids. CDR3 residues: CATSDAGGPGETQYF. As DNA, the CDR3 is TGTGCCACCAGTGATGCAGGGGGGCCTGGTGAGACCCAGTACTTC.

This clone was observed a single time. This chain links TRBV19 with TRBJ1-2, with 7 bases that match TRBD1. CDR3 size: 14 residues. V was clipped by 1 base and J by 3 bases; unmatched bases: 2. Germline V gives CDR1 LNHDA, CDR2 SQIVND (reference sequence). CDR3 nucleotide sequence: TGTGCCAGTAGTATAGGGACAGGTGACTATGGCTACACCTTC. Translating it yields CASSIGTGDYGYTF. Drawing the rest from reference TRBV19 and TRBJ1-2, the complete variable domain is DGGITQSPKYLFRKEGQNVTLSCEQNLNHDAMYWYRQDPGQGLRLIYYSQIVNDFQKGDIAEGYSVSREKKESFPLTVTSAQKNPTAFYLCASSIGTGDYGYTFGSGTRLTVV.

The rearrangement links TRBV18 to TRBJ2-1; 9 nucleotides line up with TRBD2. This CDR3 has 15 amino acids. Germline lookup yields CDR1 KGHSH and CDR2 LQKENI. Trimming took 1 base from V and 8 from J; bases not matched to a gene: 6. The CDR3 nucleotides read TGTGCCAGCTCACCACGAAGCGGGGGGATTGATGAGCAGTTCTTC. Its protein product is CASSPRSGGIDEQFF. The full variable domain, completed using reference TRBV18 and TRBJ2-1, is NAGVMQNPRHLVRRRGQEARLRCSPMKGHSHVYWYRQLPEEGLKFMVYLQKENIIDESGMPKERFSAEFPKEGPSILRIQQVVRGDSAAYFCASSPRSGGIDEQFFGPGTRLTVL.

V usage is TRBV12-5 and J usage is TRBJ1-4; D is undetermined. This CDR3 region has 13 residues. Trimming took off 6 bases at V and 8 bases at J, with 13 bases between the two ends. From germline, CDR1 is LGHNT and CDR2 FRNRAP. The CDR3 DNA follows: TGTGCTAGTGGCGCCCCAAACAACGAAAAACTGTTTTTT. Protein sequence: CASGAPNNEKLFF.

This sequence joins TRBV10-3 and TRBJ2-3, with 12 bases lining up with TRBD2. Unmatched junction bases numbered 3, after V lost 6 bases and J lost 5 bases. Per the germline V gene, CDR1 is ENHRY and CDR2 is SYGVKD. This CDR3 is 14 amino acids long. The chain's CDR3 is CAIRPLAGGDTQYF. Here the CDR3 DNA reads TGTGCCATCAGGCCACTAGCGGGGGGAGATACGCAGTATTTT.

This rearrangement joins TRBV3-1 (or the pseudogene TRBV3-2) to TRBJ1-4; no firm D call. CDR3 length: 16 amino acids. Germline assignment: CDR1 LGHDT and CDR2 YNNKEL (reference sequence). V was pared by 4 bases and J by 3 bases, with 15 bases between. Here the CDR3 reads CASSRTYRVSNEKLFF. The CDR3 DNA reads TGTGCCAGCAGCCGGACTTACAGAGTCTCTAATGAAAAACTGTTTTTT.

The chain recombines TRBV7-9 with TRBJ2-5; unclear D gene. CDR3 length: 15 residues. V was cut by 4 bases and J by 2 bases, with 14 bases left in between. CDR1 is SEHNR, CDR2 FQNEAQ, per germline (reference sequence). The DNA for the CDR3 is TGTGCCAGCAGCTATTCGAAGGTGGTACAAGAGACCCAGTACTTC. Its protein product is CASSYSKVVQETQYF.

Regarding this clone: Other DNA sequences from this sample encode an identical CDR3 as well. This chain links TRBV20-1 with TRBJ2-3, with D possibly being TRBD1 (5 bases). V lost 3 bases and J 0 bases, leaving 10 bases between the germline ends. CDR3 length: 14 residues. Per germline, CDR1 DFQATT and CDR2 SNEGSKA (reference sequence). The CDR3 DNA is TGCAGTGCTAGTAGGGGCGCTAGCACAGATACGCAGTATTTT. Residues: CSASRGASTDTQYF.

The chain has TRBV12-3 or TRBV12-4 and TRBJ1-5; D not certain. The CDR3 is 12 amino acids. Trimming shortened V by 5 bases and J by 4 bases, and 6 bases separated the two germline ends. CDR3 region: CASSGRNQPQHF. In nucleotides, the CDR3 is TGTGCCAGCAGTGGGAGGAATCAGCCCCAGCATTTT.

The chain is built from TRBV5-4 and TRBJ2-7, with 8 bases identical to TRBD1. This CDR3 is built from 13 residues. V was pared by 5 bases and J by 7 bases, with 8 bases of the junction left unmatched. CDR1 and CDR2 (germline): SGHNT, YYREEE (reference sequence). The CDR3, as DNA: TGTGCCAGCAGATCCGGACAGGGAAGAGAGCAGTACTTC. Translated: CASRSGQGREQYF.

CDR3 bases: TGTGCCAGCAGTTTATCCCCACAGGGACTTTGGGATACGCAGTATTTT. Translation gives CASSLSPQGLWDTQYF. The gene calls are TRBV27 and TRBJ2-3, with D perhaps TRBD1 or TRBD2 (6 bases each). This CDR3 contains 16 residues. V dropped 0 bases and J dropped 6 bases, with 16 bases sitting between them. The germline CDR1 and CDR2 sequences are MNHEY and SMNVEV (reference sequence).

This rearrangement joins TRBV11-2 to TRBJ1-1; no firm D call. With 5 bases removed from V and 6 bases from J, the gap between germline ends came to 13 bases. The CDR3 covers 13 residues. Germline CDR1 and CDR2: SGHAT and FQNNGV. The CDR3 DNA is TGTGCCAGCAGCACCCGGTCCGGGGCTGAAGCTTTCTTT. It yields the protein CASSTRSGAEAFF.

As for this clone: Other nucleotide sequences in the sample specify the same CDR3. This chain links TRBV5-1 with TRBJ1-1, with a possible D match to TRBD1 (5 bases). V lost 2 bases and J 1 base, leaving 9 bases between the germline ends. This CDR3 is built from 14 residues. From germline, CDR1 is SGHRS and CDR2 YFSETQ. DNA of the CDR3: TGCGCCAGCAGCTTATCGACAGCGAACACTGAAGCTTTCTTT. Its protein product is CASSLSTANTEAFF.

The gene calls are TRBV6-5 and TRBJ1-1, with D tentatively TRBD1 (6 bases). The CDR3 loop spans 11 amino acids. Germline V gene data show CDR1 as MNHEY and CDR2 as SVGAGI. The germline V and J ends were trimmed by 9 bases and 4 bases, with 9 bases remaining between them. The DNA for the CDR3 is TGTGCCAGAGGGGGGAGCACTGAAGCTTTCTTT. Translating it yields CARGGSTEAFF.

For the CDR3, the DNA is TGTGCCAGCAGCTCCAGGGACAGGGGCTCACCCCTCCACTTT. This translates into CASSSRDRGSPLHF. This rearrangement joins TRBV7-2 to TRBJ1-6; 10 nucleotides align to TRBD1. The CDR3 spans 14 residues. Trimming took 4 bases from V and 10 from J; bases not matched to a gene: 4. Germline lookup yields CDR1 SGHTA and CDR2 FQGNSA.

The V gene is TRBV24-1, the J gene TRBJ2-7; 10 nucleotides align to TRBD1. V lost 6 bases and J lost 2; bases outside the gene matches: 3. CDR1 and CDR2 (germline): KGHDR, SFDVKD. CDR3 length: 14 amino acids. In DNA form, the CDR3 reads TGTGCCACCAGTACGGGGACAGGGGCCTACGAGCAGTACTTC. Translating gives CATSTGTGAYEQYF.

V and J are TRBV27 and TRBJ1-2; TRBD1 aligns across 10 bases. The CDR3 covers 14 residues. V lost 6 bases to trimming and J lost 7 bases; unmatched junction nucleotides: 8. Germline V gives CDR1 MNHEY, CDR2 SMNVEV (reference sequence). The CDR3 here is CASSQGQGWLGYTF. Here the CDR3 DNA reads TGTGCCAGCAGCCAGGGACAGGGGTGGCTTGGCTACACCTTC.